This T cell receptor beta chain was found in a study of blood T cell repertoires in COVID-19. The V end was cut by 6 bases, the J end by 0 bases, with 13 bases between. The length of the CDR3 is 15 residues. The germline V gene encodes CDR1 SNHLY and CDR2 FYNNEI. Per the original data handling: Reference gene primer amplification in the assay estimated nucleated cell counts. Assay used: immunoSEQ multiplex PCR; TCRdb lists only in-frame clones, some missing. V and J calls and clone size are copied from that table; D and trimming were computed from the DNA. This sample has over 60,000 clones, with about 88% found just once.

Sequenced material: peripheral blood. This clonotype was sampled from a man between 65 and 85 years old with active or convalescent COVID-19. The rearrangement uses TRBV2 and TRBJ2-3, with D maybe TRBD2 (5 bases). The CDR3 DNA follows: TGTGCCAGCAGGTACCAGCGGAGTAGCACAGATACGCAGTATTTT. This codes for CASRYQRSSTDTQYF.